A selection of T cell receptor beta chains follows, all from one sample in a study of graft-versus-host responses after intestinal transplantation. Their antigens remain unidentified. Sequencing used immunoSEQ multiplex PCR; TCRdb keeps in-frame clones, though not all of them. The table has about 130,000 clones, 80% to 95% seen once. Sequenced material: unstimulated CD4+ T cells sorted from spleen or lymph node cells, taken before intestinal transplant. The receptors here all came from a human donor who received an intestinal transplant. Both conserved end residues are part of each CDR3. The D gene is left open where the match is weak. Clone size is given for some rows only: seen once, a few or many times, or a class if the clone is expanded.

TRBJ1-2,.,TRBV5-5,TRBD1,TGTGCCAGCAGCTTGACGTTGGTCGGGACAGTTCCCTATGGCTACACCTTC,CASSLTLVGTVPYGYTF
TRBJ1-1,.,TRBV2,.,TGTGCCAGCAGGGACCGGCTGCTAGCTGAAGCTTTCTTT,CASRDRLLAEAFF
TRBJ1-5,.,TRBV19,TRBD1,TGTGCCAGTAACCCGACAGGGAACAATCAGCCCCAGCATTTT,CASNPTGNNQPQHF
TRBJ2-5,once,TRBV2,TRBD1,TGTGCCAGCAGTGCCTTCGACAGGGACCACGAGTACTTC,CASSAFDRDHEYF
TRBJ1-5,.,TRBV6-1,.,TGTGCCAGCAGTGAATATGGGCGGTCATATAGCAATCAGCCCCAGCATTTT,CASSEYGRSYSNQPQHF
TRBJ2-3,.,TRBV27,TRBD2,TGTGCCAGCAGTTTCGGGCCGGGGGGGGGCCCAGATACGCAGTATTTT,CASSFGPGGGPDTQYF
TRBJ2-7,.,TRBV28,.,TGTGCCAGCAGTTTAGCCTACGAGCAGTACTTC,CASSLAYEQYF
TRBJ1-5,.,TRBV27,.,TGTGCCAGCAGTTCAAGACAGGTGGATCAGCCCCAGCATTTT,CASSSRQVDQPQHF
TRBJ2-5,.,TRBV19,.,TGTGCCAGTAGTTCTGGGGTTGGGAGAGAGACCCAGTACTTC,CASSSGVGRETQYF
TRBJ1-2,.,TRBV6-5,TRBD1,TGTGCCAGCAACGACAGGGATGAGGGGTATGGCTACACCTTC,CASNDRDEGYGYTF
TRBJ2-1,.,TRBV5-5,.,TGTGCCAGCAGCCCCGCCCAGGCCGGTTACTACAATGAGCAGTTCTTC,CASSPAQAGYYNEQFF
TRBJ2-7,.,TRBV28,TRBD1,TGTGCCAGCAAATCCCCCGGGACAGGTAGCGAGCAGTACTTC,CASKSPGTGSEQYF
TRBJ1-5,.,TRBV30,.,TGTGCCTGGAGTGTACTAGGGGGGCGTAGCAATCAGCCCCAGCATTTT,CAWSVLGGRSNQPQHF
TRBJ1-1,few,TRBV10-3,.,TGTGCCATCAAGCCAGTCGTTGCCACTGAAGCTTTCTTT,CAIKPVVATEAFF
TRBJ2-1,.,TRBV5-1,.,TGCGCCAGCAGTCGGATTTACGGGGCGAGCTCCTACAATGAGCAGTTCTTC,CASSRIYGASSYNEQFF
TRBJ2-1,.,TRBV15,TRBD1,TGTGCCACCAGACCTAGGACAGGAAGAGATGAGCAGTTCTTC,CATRPRTGRDEQFF
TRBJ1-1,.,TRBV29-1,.,TGCAGCGTTGGGGGAACTGAAGCTTTCTTT,CSVGGTEAFF
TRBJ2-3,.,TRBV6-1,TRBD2,TGTGCCAGCAGTGCGACTAGCGGGAGAACAGATACGCAGTATTTT,CASSATSGRTDTQYF
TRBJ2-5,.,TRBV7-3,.,TGTGCCAGCAGCTTTGGCCCCAGGGAGACCCAGTACTTC,CASSFGPRETQYF
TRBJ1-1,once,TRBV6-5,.,TGTGCCAGCAGTTACTCGTGGGATCTGAGAACTGAAGCTTTCTTT,CASSYSWDLRTEAFF
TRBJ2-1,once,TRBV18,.,TGTGCCAGCTCACCACTGGAATCCTACAATGAGCAGTTCTTC,CASSPLESYNEQFF
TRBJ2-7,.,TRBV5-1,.,TGCGCCAGCAGCTTAACGGTAAACTACGAGCAGTACTTC,CASSLTVNYEQYF
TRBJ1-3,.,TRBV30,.,TGTGCCTGGAGTAAAGACGGGGGAAACACCATATATTTT,CAWSKDGGNTIYF
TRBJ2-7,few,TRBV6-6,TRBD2,TGTGCCAGCAGCCGACTAGCGTACGAGCAGTACTTC,CASSRLAYEQYF
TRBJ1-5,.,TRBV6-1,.,TGTGCCAGCAGTGTTATGCTGGGGGGCTCTCAGCCCCAGCATTTT,CASSVMLGGSQPQHF
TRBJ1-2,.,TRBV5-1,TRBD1,TGCGCCAGCAGCTTGGGCCAGGGACAGCGGAACTATGGCTACACCTTC,CASSLGQGQRNYGYTF
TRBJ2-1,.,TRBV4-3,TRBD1,TGCGCCAGCAGCCGTCGGACAGGGGGTAATGAGCAGTTCTTC,CASSRRTGGNEQFF
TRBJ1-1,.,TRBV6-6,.,TGTGCCAGCAGCTTGTCCGGCCTTATGAACACTGAAGCTTTCTTT,CASSLSGLMNTEAFF
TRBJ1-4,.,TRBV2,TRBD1,TGTGCCAGCTCGTCAGAGGGCAGGGGGCAGGGAAAACTGTTTTTT,CASSSEGRGQGKLFF
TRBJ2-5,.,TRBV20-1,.,TGCACCGGACTTTCGAGGGAGACCCAGTACTTC,CTGLSRETQYF
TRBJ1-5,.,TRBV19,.,TGTGCCAGTAGCCCCACAGGAGATCAGCCCCAGCATTTT,CASSPTGDQPQHF
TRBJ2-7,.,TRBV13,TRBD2,TGTGCCAGCAGCCCCAGCGGGAGAAGGTCCTACGAGCAGTACTTC,CASSPSGRRSYEQYF
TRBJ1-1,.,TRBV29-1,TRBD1,TGCAGCGGGATTGGGACAGGGTCTAGAGCTTTCTTT,CSGIGTGSRAFF
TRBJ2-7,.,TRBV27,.,TGTGCCAGCAGGCTGGGTCCCTACGAGCAGTACTTC,CASRLGPYEQYF
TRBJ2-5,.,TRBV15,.,TGTGCCACCAGCAGAGACCATCAGAGGGAGACCCAGTACTTC,CATSRDHQRETQYF
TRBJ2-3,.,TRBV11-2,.,TGTGCCAGCAGCACCGGACCACCCTCCACGCAGTATTTT,CASSTGPPSTQYF
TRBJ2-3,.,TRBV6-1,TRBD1,TGTGCCGGAAAAAGTGACAGGGTATACACAGATACGCAGTATTTT,CAGKSDRVYTDTQYF
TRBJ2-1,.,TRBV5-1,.,TGCGCCAGCAGCCCGGCGAGCGGGCAGGGGGCCTACAATGAGCAGTTCTTC,CASSPASGQGAYNEQFF
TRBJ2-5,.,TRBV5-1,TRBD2,TGCGCCAGCAGCCTTAGCGGGACGACCACTGAGACCCAGTACTTC,CASSLSGTTTETQYF